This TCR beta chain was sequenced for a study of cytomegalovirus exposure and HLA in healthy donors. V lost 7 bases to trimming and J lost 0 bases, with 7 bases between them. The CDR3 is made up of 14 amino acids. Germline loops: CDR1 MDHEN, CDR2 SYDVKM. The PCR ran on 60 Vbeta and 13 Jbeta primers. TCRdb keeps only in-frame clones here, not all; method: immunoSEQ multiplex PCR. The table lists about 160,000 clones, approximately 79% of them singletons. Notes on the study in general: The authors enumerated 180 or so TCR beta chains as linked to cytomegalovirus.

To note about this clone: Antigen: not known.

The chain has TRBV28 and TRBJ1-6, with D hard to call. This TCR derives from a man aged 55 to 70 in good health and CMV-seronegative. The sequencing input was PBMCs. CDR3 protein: CASITSSYNSPLHF. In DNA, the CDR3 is TGTGCCAGCATTACGAGCTCCTATAATTCACCCCTCCACTTT.